This T cell receptor (beta chain) stems from a study of blood T cells in healthy people across ages. On the study more broadly: Template switching captured about one barcoded beta molecule per two T cells. Regarding the study as a whole: Among long-lived donors, naive CD4+ cells were more numerous and diversity higher than in aged donors.

This clonotype showed up just a few times. What it recognizes is unknown. Researchers isolated at least 7 million PBMCs per sample. The V and J ends lost 4 bases and 2 bases respectively, with 21 bases between them. The CDR3 length is 17 residues. Per the germline V gene, CDR1 is LGHNA and CDR2 is YSLEER. A second 7 to 11 cycle PCR used barcoded and J-beta primers. Using its own MiXCR run on the 5' RACE reads, TCRdb lists one record per CDR3 protein. The table includes approximately 1.5 million distinct CDR3 sequences, approximately 43% detected once. The specimen was blood. This TCR was recovered from a young woman in good health. The rearrangement links TRBV4-3 to TRBJ2-7, with unresolved D. CDR3 loop: CASSPQLGSRMAYEQYF. The CDR3 DNA reads TGCGCCAGCAGCCCACAGCTGGGGTCTCGAATGGCCTACGAGCAGTACTTC.